The rows below give T cell receptor beta chains drawn from one sample of a study of radiation and T cells in renal cell carcinoma. Here immunoSEQ multiplex PCR was the method, and the copy in TCRdb shows in-frame clones only, minus some. This table holds around 94,000 clones, about 86% found once. This sample comprised blood, obtained from a patient whose treatment included radiotherapy and nephrectomy. The receptor source for this set is a man aged 45-65 years with renal cell carcinoma. Both conserved end residues are part of each CDR3.

V	J	length	CDR3
TRBV15	TRBJ2-1	15	CATSARTRQYNEQFF
TRBV7-9	TRBJ2-5	14	CASSLGGGGETQYF
TRBV27	TRBJ2-7	18	CASSSGLAGGPFFHEQYF
TRBV7-9	TRBJ1-1	15	CASSPGLGKNTEAFF
TRBV4-2	TRBJ1-1	15	CASSQDRQGNTEAFF
TRBV9	TRBJ1-2	17	CASSVGGGTAINYGYTF
TRBV11-1	TRBJ2-7	16	CASSLGSRQYSYEQYF
TRBV7-9	TRBJ2-7	14	CASSLWDRGDEQYF
TRBV6-5	TRBJ1-5	12	CASSGNGQPQHF
TRBV28	TRBJ1-5	17	CASSSEYRVHRSQPQHF
TRBV5-6	TRBJ1-5	19	CASSRRIIDGTVKNQPQHF
TRBV5-1	TRBJ1-2	14	CASSAGTGGVGYTF
TRBV4-2	TRBJ2-5	15	CASSQTRGGGQTQYF
TRBV5-1	TRBJ2-1	15	CASSLGLATYNEQFF
TRBV19	TRBJ1-5	16	CASTPLATQLHQPQHF
TRBV5-1	TRBJ2-5	15	CASSLAGNFQETQYF
TRBV5-4	TRBJ1-2	14	CASSAQTGPHGYTF
TRBV5-6	TRBJ2-3	13	CASSWTSTDTQYF
TRBV11-3	TRBJ2-3	15	CASSLGAGGPDTQYF
TRBV20-1	TRBJ2-5	11	CSAGGQETQYF
TRBV2	TRBJ2-1	14	CASSSRQGGDEQFF
TRBV2	TRBJ2-2	16	CASSSIGGLGTGELFF
TRBV19	TRBJ1-5	14	CASSFQEGHQPQHF
TRBV6-1	TRBJ1-3	13	CASRFSSGNTIYF
TRBV5-4	TRBJ1-2	16	CASSWAGGAGSYGYTF
TRBV30	TRBJ1-6	13	CAWMADHNSPLHF
TRBV4-1	TRBJ2-5	17	CASSQVIAGIRQETQYF
TRBV13	TRBJ2-7	13	CASSLGLRDRLIF
TRBV4-2	TRBJ1-4	13	CASSQPLDEKLFF
TRBV19	TRBJ2-7	15	CASSMARASSYEQYF
TRBV7-9	TRBJ1-1	11	CASVLYTEAFF
TRBV2	TRBJ2-7	14	CASSVDWGVNEQYF